Listed below are T cell receptor beta chains from one sample, sequenced in a study of blood T cell repertoires in COVID-19. Using immunoSEQ multiplex PCR, the repertoire was profiled, and TCRdb retains in-frame clones only, with some absent. The sample has approximately 140,000 clones, 81% seen once. What was sequenced was peripheral blood. Every receptor here comes from a human donor with acute or convalescent COVID-19. The donor label of this sample is uncertain. CDR3s leave out the opening cysteine and the closing phenylalanine or tryptophan. D genes are given only for firm matches.

cdr3_aa j_call v_call d_call
ASSLYETLQF TRBJ2-1 TRBV5-8 .
ASRGGPNQPQH TRBJ1-5 TRBV7-9 TRBD1
ASSEARGNYGYT TRBJ1-2 TRBV2 .
ASSLAGIAEAF TRBJ1-1 TRBV27 .
ASSYVTTYGYT TRBJ1-2 TRBV11-2 .
ASSHASGGLDEQF TRBJ2-1 TRBV5-4 TRBD2
ASGLPNSPLH TRBJ1-6 TRBV12-3/TRBV12-4 .
ASSRTVTEAF TRBJ1-1 TRBV12-3/TRBV12-4 .
ASSLGLDRYYEQY TRBJ2-7 TRBV5-4 .
ATSGATNTGELF TRBJ2-2 TRBV24-1 .
ASSLVEGETQY TRBJ2-5 TRBV5-4 .
ASRELNQGGAETQY TRBJ2-5 TRBV5-6 .
ASSSGHYYEQY TRBJ2-7 TRBV7-9 .
ASSRGQSIYSGNTIY TRBJ1-3 TRBV4-1 .
ASSPGGAQEQY TRBJ2-7 TRBV18 .
ASSIARDRTYEQY TRBJ2-7 TRBV19 TRBD1
ASSPTEVSEQY TRBJ2-7 TRBV27 .
ASSLTQGTNTEAF TRBJ1-1 TRBV7-8 TRBD1
ASSLGQTSTDTQY TRBJ2-3 TRBV7-6 TRBD1
ASTLSGTGVVGYT TRBJ1-2 TRBV11-2 TRBD1
ASSFAGDEQF TRBJ2-1 TRBV7-3 TRBD2
ASSIGPAGGPYEQY TRBJ2-7 TRBV19 TRBD2
ASSLSIRDRANSPLH TRBJ1-6 TRBV27 TRBD1
ATSDRTGTGYGYT TRBJ1-2 TRBV24-1 TRBD1
ASSSSGDSPLH TRBJ1-6 TRBV7-6 .
ASTGGITEAF TRBJ1-1 TRBV12-3/TRBV12-4 TRBD1
ASSPGQNEQY TRBJ2-7 TRBV12-3/TRBV12-4 TRBD1
SVRDRASYGYT TRBJ1-2 TRBV29-1 TRBD1
ASSPREGLYEQY TRBJ2-7 TRBV27 TRBD2
SERQGMNTEAF TRBJ1-1 TRBV29-1 TRBD1
ASSFIGQLNYGYT TRBJ1-2 TRBV2 .
ASSSRDSRIYEQY TRBJ2-7 TRBV7-9 TRBD1
ASSLTPQGLGNTEAF TRBJ1-1 TRBV5-1 TRBD1
ASSLSGVETQY TRBJ2-3 TRBV12-3/TRBV12-4 TRBD2
ASRGQGSYYRGYT TRBJ1-2 TRBV25-1 TRBD1
ASSEGMNTEAF TRBJ1-1 TRBV5-1 .
ASSLDEAGSYNSPLH TRBJ1-6 TRBV11-2 .
ASSLTESSYNEQF TRBJ2-1 TRBV7-7 .
ASSQQVAYEQY TRBJ2-7 TRBV11-2 .
AWSPRGVLNTQY TRBJ2-3 TRBV30 TRBD2
ASSLGRGNGNEQF TRBJ2-1 TRBV5-1 TRBD1
ASSLDRGAYNSPLH TRBJ1-6 TRBV5-4 TRBD1
ASSVGRDTDTQY TRBJ2-3 TRBV2 .
ASSPSTSGGLETQY TRBJ2-5 TRBV11-2 TRBD2
ATSEGAPLH TRBJ1-6 TRBV24-1 .
ASSPGTGGNEQF TRBJ2-1 TRBV18 TRBD1
ATSREGQEFSYEQY TRBJ2-7 TRBV15 TRBD1
ASSIERGYQPQH TRBJ1-5 TRBV19 .
ASSLRRGAETQY TRBJ2-5 TRBV7-2 TRBD2